Described below is a single TCR beta chain sequence and its context. The antigen it binds to is not known. No much larger clone is present one base from it, and per-base qualities are unavailable. CDR1 and CDR2 are drawn from the germline V gene (reference sequence): LNHDA, SQIVND. V is cut by 5 bases and J by 5 bases, and the space between the germline ends is 9 bases. CDR3 length: 12 amino acids, cysteine to phenylalanine. Here the CDR3 DNA is all that survives: 36 bases in frame from base 1. These data come from a study of graft-versus-host responses after intestinal transplantation (dated by TCRdb to 2020 to 2022). Concerning the study at large: Recipients received multivisceral, liver-intestinal, or isolated intestinal transplants. The cohort enrolled 20 to 30 intestinal transplant recipients, one of whom was a retransplant, and a few patients without pretransplant specimens were excluded. Every recipient was given anti-thymocyte globulin induction, then maintenance tacrolimus and steroids for 3 to 4 years. Rather than going through the commercial service, samples from a few later patients were sequenced in-house on an Illumina MiSeq and processed with MiXCR. Donor T cell macrochimerism was defined as a peak of at least 4% donor T cells among recipient peripheral blood mononuclear cells. After intestinal transplantation, graft-versus-host and host-versus-graft alloreactive T cell clones were followed in the graft, circulation and bone marrow using bulk TCR-beta CDR3 sequencing. To identify alloreactive clones, pre-transplant mixed lymphocyte reaction products were sequenced and then compared with unstimulated pre-transplant donor and recipient T cells. What the research found in general, with its limitations: The conclusions were limited by the relatively low number and heterogeneity of the intestinal transplant patients. Peak levels of circulating GvH clones were associated with declines in HvG clones early after transplant. GvH clones were detected in recipient bone marrow, and some appeared earlier in ileal mucosa or blood, consistent with an intestinal mucosal origin. High GvH to HvG T cell clonal ratios were observed in the allografts of patients with donor T cell macrochimerism.

The time point label on this specimen signifies: cells obtained before transplantation from donor or recipient. CD3+CD4+ and CD3+CD8+ populations were FACS-sorted from unstimulated pre-transplant donor and recipient cells taken from spleen or lymph nodes. Library preparation employed the immunoSEQ multiplex PCR assay. For most patients, genomic DNA was isolated with the Qiagen DNeasy Blood and Tissue Kit and sent frozen to Adaptive Biotechnologies for TCR sequencing. For most patients, high-throughput TCR-beta CDR3 sequencing of genomic DNA was performed by Adaptive Biotechnologies. Regarding the original processing steps: TCR sequencing data were retrieved from Adaptive's ImmunoSEQ software for about 17 patients, whereas a few other patients were processed with MiXCR and VDJtools. CD4 versus CD8 sorting errors were corrected by removing sequences found in both subsets at a frequency ratio below 5:1. Because the origin of CDR3 nucleotide sequences shared between donor and recipient could not be assigned, those sequences were removed. To count as alloreactive, a clone needed at least 2-fold expansion over unstimulated cells and a minimum CFSE-low frequency of 0.002% (template counts) or 0.001% (read counts). Clones were considered mappable if detected in sequenced pre-transplant spleen, lymph node, or MLR CFSE-low populations of the donor or recipient. Cumulative frequency of alloreactive clones was calculated as a percentage of all sequences weighted by copy number. TCRdb took over this immuneACCESS table, retaining in-frame rearrangements with V and J assigned. Such tables are incomplete; in checked studies, under half of the missing clones stem from an unresolved V gene, and the remainder is unexplained. V, J and clone size were drawn from that table, and D and trimming were deduced from the DNA. This sample gives about 70,000 clones in total; roughly 88% of them show up just once. The ten largest clones represent about 1.3% of the sample.

This TCR was sampled from a human donor who received an intestinal transplant. This material consisted of unstimulated CD8+ T cells sorted from spleen or lymph node cells, taken before intestinal transplant. The receptor chain draws on TRBV19 and TRBJ1-2, with no confident D gene call. The DNA is as follows: TGTGCCAGTAGTCCCGGTCGGTATGGCTACACCTTC. Translated, it reads CASSPGRYGYTF.